A selection of T cell receptor beta chains follows, all from one sample in a study of T-cell memory formation after mild COVID-19. MiXCR, run by TCRdb on the 5' RACE reads, gives a single entry per CDR3 protein. The sample includes 130,000 to 150,000 distinct CDR3 sequences, 6% to 6.5% of them seen just once. The sample was PBMCs or a T cell subset sorted from them (not recorded which). The receptors were gathered from an adult woman who had mild COVID-19 (a few samples of this study predate the infection). Cell type and time point are not known. Both conserved end residues are part of each CDR3. D genes are given only for firm matches. Size is omitted from some rows. Given values are once, few, many or a class for expanded clones.

TRBV20-1	NA	TRBJ2-1	TRBD2	CSARASGTHGEQFF	TGCAGTGCTAGGGCTAGCGGGACCCACGGTGAGCAGTTCTTC
TRBV11-2	few	TRBJ2-1	TRBD2	CASSLVLGTSGINEQFF	TGTGCCAGCAGCTTAGTACTAGGGACTAGCGGAATCAATGAGCAGTTCTTC
TRBV7-3	many	TRBJ2-2	NA	CASSLRRNTGELFF	TGTGCCAGCAGCTTACGTAGGAACACCGGGGAGCTGTTTTTT
TRBV12-3/TRBV12-4	few	TRBJ1-2	NA	CASSFGITRGGYTF	TGTGCCAGCAGTTTCGGGATCACCCGTGGTGGCTACACCTTC
TRBV11-2	many	TRBJ2-1	NA	CASSYNRGGSNEQFF	TGTGCCAGCAGTTACAACAGGGGAGGTAGCAATGAGCAGTTCTTC
TRBV12-3/TRBV12-4	many	TRBJ1-1	NA	CASSPGPNTEAFF	TGTGCCAGCAGCCCGGGACCGAACACTGAAGCTTTCTTT
TRBV6-2/TRBV6-3	NA	TRBJ2-1	TRBD1	CASRPMDRVRYNEQFF	TGTGCCAGCAGGCCCATGGACAGGGTCCGATACAATGAGCAGTTCTTC
TRBV27	many	TRBJ2-3	NA	CASSLEPRGDTQYF	TGTGCCAGCAGTTTAGAGCCCCGGGGAGATACGCAGTATTTT
TRBV6-5	many	TRBJ2-7	TRBD2	CASSQSRLAAYEQYF	TGTGCCAGCAGTCAGTCCCGACTAGCGGCCTACGAGCAGTACTTC
TRBV6-5	few	TRBJ2-1	TRBD1	CASSIQGVGEQFF	TGTGCCAGCAGCATCCAGGGGGTCGGCGAGCAGTTCTTC
TRBV15	few	TRBJ2-1	NA	CATSREARGFQFF	TGTGCCACCAGCAGAGAGGCCAGGGGTTTTCAGTTCTTC
TRBV27	few	TRBJ2-5	NA	CASSQQGPETQYF	TGTGCCAGCAGTCAACAGGGCCCGGAGACCCAGTACTTC
TRBV5-5	NA	TRBJ2-5	TRBD1	CASSHRDRQETQYF	TGTGCCAGCAGCCATCGGGACAGGCAAGAGACCCAGTACTTC
TRBV7-3	NA	TRBJ2-1	NA	CASSLTPDTYNEQFF	TGTGCCAGCAGCTTAACCCCCGATACCTACAATGAGCAGTTCTTC
TRBV12-3/TRBV12-4	few	TRBJ1-2	NA	CASSLLSAEGGYTF	TGTGCCAGCAGTTTATTGTCAGCGGAGGGCGGCTACACCTTC
TRBV12-3/TRBV12-4	many	TRBJ2-3	NA	CASSFRGGTDTQYF	TGTGCCAGCAGTTTCAGGGGTGGTACAGATACGCAGTATTTT
TRBV11-2	few	TRBJ2-4	NA	CASSLDRHSENIQYF	TGTGCCAGCAGCTTAGATCGGCATAGCGAAAACATTCAGTACTTC
TRBV4-2	many	TRBJ2-5	NA	CASSQELAGIETQYF	TGTGCCAGCAGCCAAGAACTAGCCGGTATAGAGACCCAGTACTTC
TRBV2	NA	TRBJ2-1	TRBD2	CASSPRTSGGREQFF	TGTGCCAGCAGTCCTCGGACTAGCGGGGGGCGGGAGCAGTTCTTC
TRBV10-3	few	TRBJ2-1	TRBD2	CAISPTSGGDNEQFF	TGTGCCATCAGCCCTACTAGCGGGGGAGATAATGAGCAGTTCTTC
TRBV4-3	few	TRBJ2-5	NA	CASSQQARGQETQYF	TGCGCCAGCAGCCAGCAGGCGCGAGGGCAAGAGACCCAGTACTTC
TRBV12-3/TRBV12-4	many	TRBJ2-3	NA	CASSRIGPHADTQYF	TGTGCCAGCAGTCGCATTGGACCTCACGCAGATACGCAGTATTTT
TRBV2	NA	TRBJ2-7	TRBD2	CASSEIGTRTDEQYF	TGTGCCAGCAGTGAGATAGGGACTAGGACGGACGAGCAGTACTTC
TRBV10-3	many	TRBJ1-1	TRBD1	CAISDGQASAAFF	TGTGCCATCAGTGACGGACAGGCCTCGGCAGCTTTCTTT
TRBV12-3/TRBV12-4	NA	TRBJ2-7	TRBD1	CASSSGQGPFEQYF	TGTGCCAGCAGTTCAGGACAGGGCCCTTTTGAGCAGTACTTC
TRBV12-5	few	TRBJ2-1	NA	CASGRGYEQFF	TGTGCTAGTGGTCGGGGATATGAGCAGTTCTTC
TRBV24-1	NA	TRBJ2-5	NA	CATSDRGTRVEETQYF	TGTGCCACCAGTGACCGGGGGACCCGAGTCGAAGAGACCCAGTACTTC
TRBV14	NA	TRBJ2-2	NA	CASSQDRGRGELFF	TGTGCCAGCAGCCAAGATCGGGGGAGAGGGGAGCTGTTTTTT
TRBV29-1	few	TRBJ2-7	NA	CSVWTDYDEQYF	TGCAGCGTTTGGACAGACTACGACGAGCAGTACTTC
TRBV9	few	TRBJ1-1	NA	CASGRGTTNTEAFF	TGTGCCAGCGGAAGAGGGACAACGAACACTGAAGCTTTCTTT
TRBV7-3	many	TRBJ2-1	NA	CASSLRTSRTDEQFF	TGTGCCAGCAGCTTAAGGACCAGTAGGACGGATGAGCAGTTCTTC
TRBV7-3	NA	TRBJ1-1	NA	CASSLNAGAATEAFF	TGTGCCAGCAGCTTAAATGCAGGGGCTGCCACTGAAGCTTTCTTT
TRBV9	NA	TRBJ1-5	NA	CASSVDPGEQPQHF	TGTGCCAGCAGCGTAGATCCCGGGGAACAGCCCCAGCATTTT